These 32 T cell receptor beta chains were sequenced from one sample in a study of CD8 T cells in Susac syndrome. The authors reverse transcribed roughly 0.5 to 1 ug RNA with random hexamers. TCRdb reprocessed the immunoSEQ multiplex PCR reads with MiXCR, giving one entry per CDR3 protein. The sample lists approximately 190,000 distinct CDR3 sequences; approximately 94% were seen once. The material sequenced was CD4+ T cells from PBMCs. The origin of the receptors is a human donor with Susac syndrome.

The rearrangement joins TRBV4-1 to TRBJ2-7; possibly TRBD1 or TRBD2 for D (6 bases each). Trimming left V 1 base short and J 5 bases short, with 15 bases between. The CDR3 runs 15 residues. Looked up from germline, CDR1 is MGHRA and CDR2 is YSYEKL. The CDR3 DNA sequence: TGCGCCAGCAGCCAAGTCCTCGGGGGCTCGAACGAGCAGTACTTC. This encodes CASSQVLGGSNEQYF.

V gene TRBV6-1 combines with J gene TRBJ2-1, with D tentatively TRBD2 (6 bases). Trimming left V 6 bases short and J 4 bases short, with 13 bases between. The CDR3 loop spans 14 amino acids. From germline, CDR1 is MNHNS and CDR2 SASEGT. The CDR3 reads CASSWDFSYNEQFF. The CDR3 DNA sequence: TGTGCCAGCAGCTGGGACTTTTCGTACAATGAGCAGTTCTTC.

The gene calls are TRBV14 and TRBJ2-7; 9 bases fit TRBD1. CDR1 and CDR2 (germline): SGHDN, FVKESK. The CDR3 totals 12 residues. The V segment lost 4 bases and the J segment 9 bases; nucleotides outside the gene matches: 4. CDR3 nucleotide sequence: TGTGCCAGCAGCCCTACAGGGGGCGGGCAGTACTTC. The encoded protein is CASSPTGGGQYF.

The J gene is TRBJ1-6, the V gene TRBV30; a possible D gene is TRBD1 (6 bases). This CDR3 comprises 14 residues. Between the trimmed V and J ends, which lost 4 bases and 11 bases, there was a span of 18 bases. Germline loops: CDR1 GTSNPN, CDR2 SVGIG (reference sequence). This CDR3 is CAWTSPGQRAPLHF. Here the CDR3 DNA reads TGTGCCTGGACCTCCCCCGGACAGAGGGCACCCCTCCACTTT.

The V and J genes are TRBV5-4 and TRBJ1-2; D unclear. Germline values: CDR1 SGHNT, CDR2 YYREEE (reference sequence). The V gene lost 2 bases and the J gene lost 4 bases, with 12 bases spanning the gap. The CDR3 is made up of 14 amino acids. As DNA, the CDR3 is TGTGCCAGCAGCTTCTGGACCGGATTCTATGGCTACACCTTC. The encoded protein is CASSFWTGFYGYTF. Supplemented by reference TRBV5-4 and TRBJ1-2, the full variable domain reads ETGVTQSPTHLIKTRGQQVTLRCSSQSGHNTVSWYQQALGQGPQFIFQYYREEENGRGNFPPRFSGLQFPNYSSELNVNALELDDSALYLCASSFWTGFYGYTFGSGTRLTVV.

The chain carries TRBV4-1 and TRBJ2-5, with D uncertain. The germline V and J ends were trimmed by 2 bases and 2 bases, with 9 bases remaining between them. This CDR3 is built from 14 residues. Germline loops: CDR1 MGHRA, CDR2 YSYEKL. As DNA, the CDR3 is TGCGCCAGCAGCCAACAGAGCGATCAAGAGACCCAGTACTTC. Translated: CASSQQSDQETQYF.

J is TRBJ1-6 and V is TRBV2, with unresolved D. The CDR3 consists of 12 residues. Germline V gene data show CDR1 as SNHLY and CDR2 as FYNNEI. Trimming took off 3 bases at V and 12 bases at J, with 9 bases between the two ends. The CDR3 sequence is CASSERVGPLHF. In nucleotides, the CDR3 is TGTGCCAGCAGTGAGCGGGTCGGACCCCTCCACTTT.

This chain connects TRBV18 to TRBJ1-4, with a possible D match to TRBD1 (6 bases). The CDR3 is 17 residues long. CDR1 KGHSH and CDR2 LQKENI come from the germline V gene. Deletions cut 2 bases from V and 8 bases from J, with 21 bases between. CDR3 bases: TGTGCCAGCTCACCAATTCCCATGGCAGGGGACCGCGAAAAACTGTTTTTT. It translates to CASSPIPMAGDREKLFF.

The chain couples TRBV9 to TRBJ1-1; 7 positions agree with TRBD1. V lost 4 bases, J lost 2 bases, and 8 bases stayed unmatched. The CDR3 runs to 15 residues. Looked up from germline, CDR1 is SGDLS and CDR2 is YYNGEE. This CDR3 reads CASSPRTGKNTEAFF. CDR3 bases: TGTGCCAGCAGCCCTCGGACAGGTAAAAACACTGAAGCTTTCTTT.

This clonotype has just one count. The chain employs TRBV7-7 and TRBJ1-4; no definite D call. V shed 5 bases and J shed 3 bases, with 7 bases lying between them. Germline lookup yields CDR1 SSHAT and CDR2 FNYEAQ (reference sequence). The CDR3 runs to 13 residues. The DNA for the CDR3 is TGTGCCAGCAGCCCCGTTTCTAATGAAAAACTGTTTTTT. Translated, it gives CASSPVSNEKLFF.

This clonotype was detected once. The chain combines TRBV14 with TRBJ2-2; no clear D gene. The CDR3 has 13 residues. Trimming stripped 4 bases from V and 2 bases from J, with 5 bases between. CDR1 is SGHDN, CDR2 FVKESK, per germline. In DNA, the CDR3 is TGTGCCAGCAGCCCCGGAAACACCGGGGAGCTGTTTTTT. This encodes CASSPGNTGELFF.

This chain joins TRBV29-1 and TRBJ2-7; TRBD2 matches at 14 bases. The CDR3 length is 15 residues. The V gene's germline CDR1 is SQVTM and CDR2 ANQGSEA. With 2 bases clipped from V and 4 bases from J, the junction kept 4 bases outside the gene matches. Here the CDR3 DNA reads TGCAGCGTTGAACAGGGACTAGCGGGGGCATACGAGCAGTACTTC. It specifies CSVEQGLAGAYEQYF.

This CDR3 reads CSGSGVSGGYYNEQFF. The CDR3 nucleotides read TGCAGCGGGTCGGGGGTCAGCGGGGGATACTACAATGAGCAGTTCTTC. This chain connects TRBV29-1 to TRBJ2-1, with 8 bases lining up with TRBD2. Trimming at V came to 7 bases and at J to 3 bases, leaving 14 bases not matched to a gene. Per the germline V gene, CDR1 is SQVTM and CDR2 is ANQGSEA. The CDR3 covers 16 residues.

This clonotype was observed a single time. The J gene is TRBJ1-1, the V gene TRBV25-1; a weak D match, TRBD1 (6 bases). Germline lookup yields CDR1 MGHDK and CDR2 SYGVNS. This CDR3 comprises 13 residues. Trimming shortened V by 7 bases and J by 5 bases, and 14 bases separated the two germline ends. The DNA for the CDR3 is TGTGCCAGCACGGGGGGCGTCTGGACTGAAGCTTTCTTT. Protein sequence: CASTGGVWTEAFF.

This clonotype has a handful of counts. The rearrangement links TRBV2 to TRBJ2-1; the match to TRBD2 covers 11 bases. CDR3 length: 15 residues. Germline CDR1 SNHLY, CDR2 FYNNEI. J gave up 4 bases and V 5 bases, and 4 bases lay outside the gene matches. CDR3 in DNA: TGTGCCAGCAGTCGTGCTAGCGGGGGGTACAATGAGCAGTTCTTC. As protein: CASSRASGGYNEQFF.

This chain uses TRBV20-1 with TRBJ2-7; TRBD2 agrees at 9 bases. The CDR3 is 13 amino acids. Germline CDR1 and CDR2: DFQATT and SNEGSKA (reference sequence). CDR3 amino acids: CSSSGGSSYEQYF. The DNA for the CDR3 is TGCAGCTCGAGCGGGGGGTCCTCCTACGAGCAGTACTTC.

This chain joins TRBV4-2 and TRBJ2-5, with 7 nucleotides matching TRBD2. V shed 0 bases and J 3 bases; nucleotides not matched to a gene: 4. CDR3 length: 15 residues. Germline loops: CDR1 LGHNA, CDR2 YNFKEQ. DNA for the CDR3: TGTGCCAGCAGCCAAGAGTGGGGGACTAAAGAGACCCAGTACTTC. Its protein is CASSQEWGTKETQYF.

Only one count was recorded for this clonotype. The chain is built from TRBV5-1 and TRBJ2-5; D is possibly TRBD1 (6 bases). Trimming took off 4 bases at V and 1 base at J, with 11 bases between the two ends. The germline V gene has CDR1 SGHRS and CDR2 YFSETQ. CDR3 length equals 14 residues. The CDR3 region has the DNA TGCGCCAGCAGCCTCAACAGGGCCCAAGAGACCCAGTACTTC. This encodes CASSLNRAQETQYF.

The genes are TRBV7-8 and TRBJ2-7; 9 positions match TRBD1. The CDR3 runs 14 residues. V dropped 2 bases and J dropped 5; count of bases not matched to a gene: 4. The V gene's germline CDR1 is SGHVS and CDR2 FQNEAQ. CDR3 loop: CASSLRDRVNEQYF. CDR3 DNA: TGTGCCAGCAGCTTACGGGACAGGGTTAACGAGCAGTACTTC.

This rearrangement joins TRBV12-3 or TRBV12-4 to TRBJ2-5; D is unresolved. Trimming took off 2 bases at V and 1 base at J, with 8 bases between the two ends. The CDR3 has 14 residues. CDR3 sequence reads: CASSLRRVQETQYF. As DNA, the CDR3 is TGTGCCAGCAGTTTAAGGCGCGTCCAAGAGACCCAGTACTTC.

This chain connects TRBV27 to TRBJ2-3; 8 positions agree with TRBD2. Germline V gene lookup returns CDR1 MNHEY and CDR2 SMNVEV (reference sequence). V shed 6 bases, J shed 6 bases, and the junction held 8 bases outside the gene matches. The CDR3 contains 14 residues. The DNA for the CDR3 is TGTGCCAGCAGGGGCCTAGCGGGTTGGGATACGCAGTATTTT. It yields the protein CASRGLAGWDTQYF.

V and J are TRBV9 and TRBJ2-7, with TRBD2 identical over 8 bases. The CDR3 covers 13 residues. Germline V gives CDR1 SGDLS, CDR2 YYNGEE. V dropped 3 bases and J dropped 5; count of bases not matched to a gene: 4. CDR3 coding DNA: TGTGCCAGCAGCGCTATACTAGCGGACGAGCAGTACTTC. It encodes CASSAILADEQYF.

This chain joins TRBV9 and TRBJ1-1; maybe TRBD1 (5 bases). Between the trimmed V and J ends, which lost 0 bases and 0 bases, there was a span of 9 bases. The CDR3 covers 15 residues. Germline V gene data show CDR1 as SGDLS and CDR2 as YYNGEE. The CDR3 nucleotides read TGTGCCAGCAGCGTAGACCAGGGTGTGAACACTGAAGCTTTCTTT. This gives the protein CASSVDQGVNTEAFF. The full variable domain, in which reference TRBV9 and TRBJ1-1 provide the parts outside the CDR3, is DSGVTQTPKHLITATGQRVTLRCSPRSGDLSVYWYQQSLDQGLQFLIQYYNGEERAKGNILERFSAQQFPDLHSELNLSSLELGDSALYFCASSVDQGVNTEAFFGQGTRLTVV.

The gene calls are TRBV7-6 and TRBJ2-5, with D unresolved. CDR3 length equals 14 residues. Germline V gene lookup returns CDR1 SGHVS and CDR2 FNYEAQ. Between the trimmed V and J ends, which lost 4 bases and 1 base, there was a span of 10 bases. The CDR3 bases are TGTGCCAGCAGCTCATCTAGGACCCAAGAGACCCAGTACTTC. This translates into CASSSSRTQETQYF.

Here the CDR3 reads CASSLVTGKPVSNYGYTF. As DNA, the CDR3 is TGTGCCAGCAGCTTGGTGACAGGGAAGCCCGTATCTAACTATGGCTACACCTTC. This rearrangement joins TRBV5-6 to TRBJ1-2, with 7 bases identical to TRBD1. The J segment lost 0 bases and the V segment lost 0 bases, leaving 11 bases of the junction unmatched. Per germline, CDR1 SGHDT and CDR2 YYEEEE. This CDR3 has 18 amino acids.

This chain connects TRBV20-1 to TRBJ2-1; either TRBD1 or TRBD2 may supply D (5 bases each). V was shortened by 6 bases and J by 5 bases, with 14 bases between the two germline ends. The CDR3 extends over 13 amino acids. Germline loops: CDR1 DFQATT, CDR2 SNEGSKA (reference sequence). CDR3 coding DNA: TGCAGTGCAAGGGACGTACTCCACAATGAGCAGTTCTTC. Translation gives CSARDVLHNEQFF.

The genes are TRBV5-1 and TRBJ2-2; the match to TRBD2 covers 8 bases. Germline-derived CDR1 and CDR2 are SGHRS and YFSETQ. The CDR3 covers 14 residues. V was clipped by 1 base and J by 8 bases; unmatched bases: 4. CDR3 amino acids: CASSLSGGPGELFF. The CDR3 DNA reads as TGCGCCAGCAGCTTGTCGGGGGGGCCTGGGGAGCTGTTTTTT.

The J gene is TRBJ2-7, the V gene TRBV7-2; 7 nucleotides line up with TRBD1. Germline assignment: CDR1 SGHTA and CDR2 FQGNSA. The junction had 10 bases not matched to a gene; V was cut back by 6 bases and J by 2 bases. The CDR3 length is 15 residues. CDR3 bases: TGTGCCAGCAGTTCATCAGGGACAGCCCCCTACGAGCAGTACTTC. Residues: CASSSSGTAPYEQYF.

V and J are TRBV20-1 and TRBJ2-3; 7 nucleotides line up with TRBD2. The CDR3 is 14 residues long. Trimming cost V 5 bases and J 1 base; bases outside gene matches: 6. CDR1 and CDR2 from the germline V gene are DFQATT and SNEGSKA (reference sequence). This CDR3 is CSAGGTIRTDTQYF. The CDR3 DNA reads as TGCAGTGCTGGAGGGACTATCCGCACAGATACGCAGTATTTT.

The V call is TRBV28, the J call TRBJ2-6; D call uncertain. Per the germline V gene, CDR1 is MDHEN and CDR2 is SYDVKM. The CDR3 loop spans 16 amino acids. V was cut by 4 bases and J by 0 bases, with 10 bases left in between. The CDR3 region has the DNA TGTGCCAGCAGTTCTACACGCACCTCTGGGGCCAACGTCCTGACTTTC. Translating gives CASSSTRTSGANVLTF.

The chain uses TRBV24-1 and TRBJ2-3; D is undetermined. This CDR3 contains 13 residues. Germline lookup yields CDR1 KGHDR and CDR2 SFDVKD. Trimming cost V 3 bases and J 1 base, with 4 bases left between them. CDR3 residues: CATSDPGTDTQYF. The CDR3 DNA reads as TGTGCCACCAGTGATCCGGGCACAGATACGCAGTATTTT.

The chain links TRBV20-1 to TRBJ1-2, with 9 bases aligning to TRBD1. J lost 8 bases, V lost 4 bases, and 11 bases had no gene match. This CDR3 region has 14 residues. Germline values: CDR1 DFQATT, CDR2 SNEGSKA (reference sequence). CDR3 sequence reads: CSATGTGTLGGYTF. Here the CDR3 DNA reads TGCAGTGCTACCGGGACAGGGACCCTCGGGGGCTACACCTTC.